The 25 T cell receptor beta chains below all came from one sample that was sequenced in a study of CD8+CD57+ T cells in acquired aplastic anemia. TCR beta VDJ and CDR3 profiling used genomic DNA as template. TCRdb re-called the reads through MiXCR, storing one row per CDR3 protein. The sample holds 270,000 or so distinct CDR3 sequences, about 80% seen once. The sequenced patients had an expansion of CD8+CD57+ cells seen by flow cytometry. Input material: sorted CD4+, CD8+, or CD8+CD57+ T cells (not recorded which) from PBMCs. The receptor source for this set is a human donor with aplastic anemia.

J is TRBJ1-1 and V is TRBV20-1; maybe TRBD1 (6 bases). Trimming took 0 bases from V and 4 from J, leaving 21 bases between them. The CDR3 loop spans 17 amino acids. Looked up from germline, CDR1 is DFQATT and CDR2 is SNEGSKA (reference sequence). CDR3 DNA: TGCAGTGCTAGAGATCCAAGACAGGAGCATGGAGGCACTGAAGCTTTCTTT. Translated: CSARDPRQEHGGTEAFF.

V gene TRBV29-1 combines with J gene TRBJ2-5; 9 nucleotides align to TRBD1. Germline assignment: CDR1 SQVTM and CDR2 ANQGSEA. The CDR3 covers 13 residues. Losses at the gene ends were 4 bases for V and 1 base for J; bases not matched to a gene: 1. The CDR3 sequence: CSVVTGGQETQYF. CDR3 coding DNA: TGCAGCGTTGTGACAGGGGGCCAAGAGACCCAGTACTTC.

The CDR3 sequence: CASGDGRTGTTYF. In DNA, the CDR3 is TGTGCCAGCGGGGACGGGCGGACAGGTACCACGTATTTT. V gene TRBV7-9 combines with J gene TRBJ2-3; 7 bases are a match to TRBD1. The germline V gene encodes CDR1 SEHNR and CDR2 FQNEAQ (reference sequence). The CDR3 extends over 13 amino acids. V trimming: 8 bases; J trimming: 14 bases; junction bases outside the gene matches: 16.

The chain combines TRBV9 with TRBJ2-3, with 7 bases matching TRBD1. Per the germline V gene, CDR1 is SGDLS and CDR2 is YYNGEE. J gave up 11 bases and V 5 bases, and 11 bases lay outside the gene matches. CDR3 length equals 13 residues. In DNA form, the CDR3 reads TGTGCCAGCAGGGAAGGGGGCGCAGATCAGCAGTATTTT. This codes for CASREGGADQQYF.

The chain links TRBV7-8 to TRBJ1-1, with D uncertain. Trimming left V 1 base short and J 1 base short, with 13 bases between. The CDR3 loop spans 16 amino acids. Germline V gene sequence: CDR1 SGHVS, CDR2 FQNEAQ. The DNA for the CDR3 is TGTGCCAGCAGCTTAGGTTTTGAGAAAGAGAACACTGAAGCTTTCTTT. Translating gives CASSLGFEKENTEAFF. The whole variable domain, remainder taken from reference TRBV7-8 and TRBJ1-1, is GAGVSQSPRYKVAKRGQDVALRCDPISGHVSLFWYQQALGQGPEFLTYFQNEAQLDKSGLPSDRFFAERPEGSVSTLKIQRTQQEDSAVYLCASSLGFEKENTEAFFGQGTRLTVV.

CDR3 nucleotide sequence: TGCAGTGCTGGGACCGGGACTAGCGATCGGGAAGAGCAGTACTTC. It encodes CSAGTGTSDREEQYF. The chain joins TRBV20-1 to TRBJ2-7, with 10 bases matching TRBD2. Germline V gene sequence: CDR1 DFQATT, CDR2 SNEGSKA (reference sequence). This CDR3 has 15 residues. The V gene end was trimmed by 5 bases and the J gene end by 7 bases; junction bases not matched to a gene: 14.

Comment on this clonotype: Its ends do not fully match the called genes, so a read error is possible. This chain uses TRBV5-4 with TRBJ1-4; TRBD1 aligns across 8 bases. Per the germline V gene, CDR1 is SGHNT and CDR2 is YYREEE (reference sequence). The CDR3 extends over 17 amino acids. The CDR3 is CAISETGGEQINEKLFF. For the CDR3, the DNA is TGTGCCATCAGCGAAACAGGGGGAGAACAAATTAATGAAAAACTGTTTTTT.

This clonotype has only one observation. An end of the junction does not agree with germline; a read error may underlie this. V is TRBV11-1 and J is TRBJ2-5; D is perhaps TRBD2 (5 bases). This CDR3 region has 14 residues. Germline lookup yields CDR1 SGHAT and CDR2 FQDESV (reference sequence). The CDR3 spells CATSRGSAEETQYF. CDR3 nucleotide sequence: TGTGCCACCAGCAGAGGTAGCGCGGAAGAGACCCAGTACTTC.

The chain combines TRBV7-9 with TRBJ2-1, with a weak D call TRBD2 (6 bases). V dropped 3 bases and J dropped 8 bases, with 20 bases sitting between them. This CDR3 has 16 residues. Looked up from germline, CDR1 is SEHNR and CDR2 is FQNEAQ (reference sequence). The CDR3 DNA reads as TGTGCCAGCAGCTTCCCTAGAAGCGGGCCCACTGATGAGCAGTTCTTC. It yields the protein CASSFPRSGPTDEQFF.

This sequence joins TRBV5-4 and TRBJ2-1; 11 bases fit TRBD2. Germline CDR1 reads SGHNT; CDR2 reads YYREEE (reference sequence). This CDR3 has 15 amino acids. V dropped 2 bases and J dropped 4; count of bases not matched to a gene: 2. CDR3 DNA: TGTGCCAGCAGCTTTACTAGCGGGAGATACAATGAGCAGTTCTTC. Residues: CASSFTSGRYNEQFF.

This sequence joins TRBV7-9 and TRBJ2-1; 10 bases agree with TRBD1. Germline V gives CDR1 SEHNR, CDR2 FQNEAQ (reference sequence). Trimming removed 5 bases from V and 5 bases from J; junction bases left unmatched: 9. The CDR3 length is 16 residues. In nucleotides, the CDR3 is TGTGCCAGCAGCACCACCGGGACAGGGGTTAACAATGAGCAGTTCTTC. The encoded protein is CASSTTGTGVNNEQFF. Drawing the rest from reference TRBV7-9 and TRBJ2-1, the complete variable domain is DTGVSQNPRHKITKRGQNVTFRCDPISEHNRLYWYRQTLGQGPEFLTYFQNEAQLEKSRLLSDRFSAERPKGSFSTLEIQRTEQGDSAMYLCASSTTGTGVNNEQFFGPGTRLTVL.

The chain links TRBV11-3 to TRBJ1-1, with D possibly being TRBD1 (5 bases). This CDR3 is built from 17 residues. V was pared by 0 bases and J by 1 base, with 15 bases between. Germline CDR1 is SGHNT and CDR2 is YENEEA. The chain's CDR3 is CASSLDLTVKGNTEAFF. The CDR3, as DNA: TGTGCCAGCAGCTTAGATCTGACAGTAAAGGGGAACACTGAAGCTTTCTTT.

The V and J genes are TRBV7-8 and TRBJ1-5; 7 bases map to TRBD2. The J call is in doubt because the DNA end fits TRBJ2-3 better. The CDR3 is 14 amino acids. Germline lookup yields CDR1 SGHVS and CDR2 FQNEAQ. The CDR3 DNA reads as TGTGCCAGCAGCGTATCGGGAGGCACCCATACGCAGTATTTT. Its protein product is CASSVSGGTHTQYF.

Remarks on this clonotype: This likely comes from a read error, as the CDR3 has no conserved phenylalanine or tryptophan at its end. The DNA is omitted, as the CDR3 cannot be located on it reliably, and the CDR3 follows TCRdb's listing. The J gene is TRBJ2-1, the V gene TRBV19. The germline gives CDR1 LNHDA, CDR2 SQIVND (reference sequence). The CDR3 spans 15 amino acids, including both terminal residues. The CDR3 is CASSIYERTEAFFGQ.

This clonotype appeared once. A much larger clonotype is one base distant, so this may be a read error. The V gene is TRBV7-8, the J gene TRBJ2-3, with D tentatively TRBD2 (6 bases). The CDR3 length is 14 residues. Trimming took 3 bases from V and 8 from J, leaving 15 bases between them. CDR1 and CDR2 (germline): SGHVS, FQNEAQ. This CDR3 reads CASSFQGGPATQYF. CDR3 sequence (DNA): TGTGCCAGCAGCTTTCAGGGAGGTCCCGCTACGCAGTATTTT.

Details on this clonotype: The junction shows a germline mismatch at one end, possibly a read error. The chain uses TRBV19 and TRBJ2-1; tentative D call: TRBD2 (7 bases). The DNA matches TRBJ2-7 better at its end, which makes the J call doubtful. CDR3 length: 13 residues. The germline V gene encodes CDR1 LNHDA and CDR2 SQIVND (reference sequence). CDR3 coding DNA: TGTGCCAGTAGTGCGGGGGCGACCTATGAGCAGTACTTC. It is translated as CASSAGATYEQYF.

As for this clonotype: One junction end does not reproduce the germline sequence, and a read error may be involved. J is TRBJ2-5 and V is TRBV7-9; TRBD1 aligns across 8 bases. There are 14 residues in the CDR3. Germline V CDR1 and CDR2: SEHNR, FQNEAQ (reference sequence). CDR3 residues: CASSRTGQDYTQAF. The CDR3 DNA reads TGTGCCAGCAGCCGAACGGGACAGGATTACACTCAGGCTTTC.

This chain uses TRBV15 with TRBJ2-3; D is unclear. The J call may be incorrect, as the DNA end agrees better with TRBJ2-5. The CDR3 runs 14 residues. From germline, CDR1 is LNHNV and CDR2 YYDKDF (reference sequence). Written as DNA, the CDR3 is TGTGCCACCAGCATAGGCAGAGGTCCAGATACCCAGTACTTC. Translation: CATSIGRGPDTQYF.

A word on this clonotype: A junction boundary mismatches the germline segment, possibly from a read error. The V call is TRBV7-7, the J call TRBJ2-1, with D perhaps given as TRBD1 or TRBD2 (6 bases each). The germline V gene encodes CDR1 SSHAT and CDR2 FNYEAQ (reference sequence). The CDR3 extends over 16 amino acids. In nucleotides, the CDR3 is TGTGCTAGCAGCCCACAAACAGGCGCCGGGGGCCTGTTGCAGTTCTTC. Protein product: CASSPQTGAGGLLQFF.

To note about this clonotype: One junction end does not reproduce the germline sequence, and a read error may be involved. Written as DNA, the CDR3 is TGTGCCAGCAGCCCGCACGTCACCCAAACGCAGTATTTT. Translating gives CASSPHVTQTQYF. The chain has TRBV15 and TRBJ2-3; D ambiguous. CDR1 is LNHNV and CDR2 is YYDKDF in the germline V gene (reference sequence). This CDR3 has 13 residues. Full variable domain (rest looked up from reference TRBV15 and TRBJ2-3): DAMVIQNPRYQVTQFGKPVTLSCSQTLNHNVMYWYQQKSSQAPKLLFHYYDKDFNNEADTPDNFQSRRPNTSFCFLDIRSPGLGDTAMYLCASSPHVTQTQYFGPGTRLTVL.

This clonotype has more than one count but fewer than ten. Germline and junction disagree at one end, which may indicate a read error. The chain links TRBV11-1 to TRBJ2-5; possibly TRBD1 for D (6 bases). The V gene's germline CDR1 is SGHAT and CDR2 FQDESV (reference sequence). CDR3 length: 14 amino acids. The CDR3 loop reads CATSMGAGQETQYF. For the CDR3, the DNA is TGTGCCACCAGCATGGGGGCGGGCCAAGAGACCCAGTACTTC.

As for this clonotype: Its ends do not fully match the called genes, so a read error is possible. V and J are TRBV19 and TRBJ1-5; D is ambiguous. The CDR3 runs 15 residues. Looked up from germline, CDR1 is LNHDA and CDR2 is SQIVND (reference sequence). CDR3 in DNA: TGTGCCAGTAGTATATCGTGCGGGTACAATCTGCCCCAGCATTTT. Protein product: CASSISCGYNLPQHF. Combining the CDR3 with reference TRBV19 and TRBJ1-5 gives the whole variable domain DGGITQSPKYLFRKEGQNVTLSCEQNLNHDAMYWYRQDPGQGLRLIYYSQIVNDFQKGDIAEGYSVSREKKESFPLTVTSAQKNPTAFYLCASSISCGYNLPQHFGDGTRLSIL.

About this clonotype: The CDR3 does not end in the conserved phenylalanine or tryptophan, so this is likely a read error. The limits of the CDR3 on the DNA are not certain, so only TCRdb's listed CDR3 is given. The V and J genes are TRBV7-8 and TRBJ2-4; the DNA was not compared with TRBD2, the D call given in the table. CDR1 is SGHVS, CDR2 FQNEAQ, per germline. Inclusive of both ends, the CDR3 amounts to 12 amino acids. CDR3: CASGGAGNIEYQ.

In this sample, this clonotype turned up once. The CDR3 is CASREGGTRSQFF. Written as DNA, the CDR3 is TGTGCCAGCAGAGAGGGGGGGACCCGTAGTCAGTTCTTC. This sequence joins TRBV2 and TRBJ2-1, with D perhaps matching TRBD2 (7 bases). The CDR3 covers 13 residues. Between the trimmed V and J ends, which lost 6 bases and 13 bases, there was a span of 19 bases. Germline lookup yields CDR1 SNHLY and CDR2 FYNNEI.

As concerns this clonotype: The DNA is left out, because the CDR3 cannot be placed on it with certainty; the CDR3 is given as TCRdb lists it. The rearrangement uses TRBV9 and TRBJ1-2; no DNA check was done on the table's D call, TRBD1. Germline CDR1 is SGDLS and CDR2 is YYNGEE. The CDR3 has 13 amino acids, counting both end residues. The CDR3 sequence is CASSVGQGAGNTF.